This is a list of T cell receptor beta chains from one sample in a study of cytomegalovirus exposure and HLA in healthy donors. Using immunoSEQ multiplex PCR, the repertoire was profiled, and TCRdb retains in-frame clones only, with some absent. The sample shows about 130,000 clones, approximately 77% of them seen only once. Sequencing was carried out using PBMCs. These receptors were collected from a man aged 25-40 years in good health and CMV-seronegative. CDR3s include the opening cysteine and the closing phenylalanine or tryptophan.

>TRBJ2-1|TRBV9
CASSVVGGRGDEQFF
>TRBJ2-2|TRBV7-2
CASTHVEREPGELFF
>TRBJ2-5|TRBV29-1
CSVGRMVETQYF
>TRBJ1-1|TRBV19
CASREGQTLNTEAFF
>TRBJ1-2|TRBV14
CASSQPGGNGYTF
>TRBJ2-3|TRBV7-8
CASSNYGGGREGTDTQYF
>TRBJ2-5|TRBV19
CATKTGVGETQYF
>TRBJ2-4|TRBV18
CASSPLEGGDIQYF
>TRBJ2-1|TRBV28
CASSPGTSGWYEQFF
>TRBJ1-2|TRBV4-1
CASRRTGHGYTF
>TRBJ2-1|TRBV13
CASSPPGGSQQFF
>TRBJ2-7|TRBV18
CASSRGQTDSYEQYF
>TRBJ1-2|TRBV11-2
CASSLEGGYGYTF
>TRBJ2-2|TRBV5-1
CASSQEPGGNTGELFF
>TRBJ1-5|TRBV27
CASSYRQGNQPQHF
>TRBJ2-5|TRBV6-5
CASSYHSGSGETQYF
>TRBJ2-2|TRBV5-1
CASSLGQGAPGELFF
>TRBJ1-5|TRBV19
CASSFEYSNQPQHF
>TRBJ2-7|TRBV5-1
CASSLGGGRGYEQYF
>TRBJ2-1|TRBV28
CASSSGVSYNEQFF
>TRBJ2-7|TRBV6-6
CASAWVLGTGYHEQYF
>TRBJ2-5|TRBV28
CASSLGLAEQETQYF
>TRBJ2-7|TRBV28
CASRGQAQGYEQYF
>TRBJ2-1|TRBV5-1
CASSLLPGGTDYNEQFF
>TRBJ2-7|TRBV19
CASSLTEPREQYF
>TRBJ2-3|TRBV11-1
CASSLAPRQESTDTQYF
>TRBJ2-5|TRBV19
CASSIVRGGGETQYF
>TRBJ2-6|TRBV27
CASSLGWAGANVLTF
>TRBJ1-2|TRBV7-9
CASSLPPGQQNYGYTF
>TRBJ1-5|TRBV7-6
CASSPGGNQPQHF
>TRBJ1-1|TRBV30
CAWSVAGVWMNTEAFF
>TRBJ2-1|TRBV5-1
CASSLGGGGSSYNEQFF